This T cell receptor (delta chain) was sequenced in a study of Vδ1+ human thymocytes. General observations from the study: Despite high sort purity, roughly 20% of thymic T cell receptor delta sequences were Vdelta2. In the thymus, TRG and TRD repertoires looked highly polyclonal with Gaussian CDR3 lengths.

Turning to this clone: Its antigen is still unknown.

The CDR3 sequence is 16 residues long. Trimming took 6 bases from V and 0 from J, leaving 17 bases between them. From germline, CDR1 is TSWWSYY and CDR2 QGS. Sequences come from RNA converted to cDNA by reverse transcription. Pooled V-gene forward primers with one constant-region reverse primer generated the CDR3 amplicons by multiplex PCR. TCRdb redid the clone calls on the multiplex PCR reads with CATT. The sample has more than 50,000 delta-chain clones, about 15% seen once. The source is a girl under two years old who had congenital heart surgery. Source material: Vdelta1+ gamma-delta thymocytes from the thymus. Subset: FACS-sorted CD3+ TCRalphabeta- TCRVdelta1+ TCRVdelta2- thymocytes. V usage is TRDV1 and J usage is TRDJ1; maybe TRDD3 (5 bases). CDR3 region: CALGWEGSRYTDKLIF. In DNA, the CDR3 is TGTGCTCTTGGATGGGAGGGATCCAGGTACACCGATAAACTCATCTTT.